The 24 T cell receptor beta chains listed next were all sequenced from one sample in a study of blood T cell repertoires in COVID-19. Repertoires were generated with immunoSEQ multiplex PCR, while TCRdb's copy carries only in-frame clones and drops some. The data contain 180,000 or so clones, 86% of them singletons. Sequenced material: PBMCs or T cells enriched from blood (not recorded which). The receptors stem from a woman aged 25 to 39 who had recovered from COVID-19.

This chain links TRBV2 with TRBJ1-2; a possible D gene is TRBD1 (6 bases). The CDR3 spans 12 residues. The V gene's germline CDR1 is SNHLY and CDR2 FYNNEI. V dropped 7 bases and J dropped 6 bases, with 12 bases sitting between them. CDR3 nucleotides: TGTGCCAGCAAGGGATCAGGGGATGGCTACACCTTC. It translates to CASKGSGDGYTF. The complete variable domain, with remaining parts taken from reference TRBV2 and TRBJ1-2, reads EPEVTQTPSHQVTQMGQEVILRCVPISNHLYFYWYRQILGQKVEFLVSFYNNEISEKSEIFDDQFSVERPDGSNFTLKIRSTKLEDSAMYFCASKGSGDGYTFGSGTRLTVV.

This chain uses TRBV27 with TRBJ2-7; no firm D call. Deletions cut 5 bases from V and 3 bases from J, with 14 bases between. CDR1 and CDR2 from the germline V gene are MNHEY and SMNVEV (reference sequence). CDR3 size: 14 residues. Here the CDR3 reads CASSIYGPDYEQYF. For the CDR3, the DNA is TGTGCCAGCAGTATTTATGGCCCCGACTACGAGCAGTACTTC.

V gene TRBV28 combines with J gene TRBJ1-4; 9 nucleotides agree with TRBD1. The CDR3 sequence is 15 residues long. V shed 5 bases, J shed 7 bases, and the junction held 8 bases outside the gene matches. Germline-derived CDR1 and CDR2 are MDHEN and SYDVKM. Here the CDR3 DNA reads TGTGCCAGCAGTGCCCACAGGGGGCGCGGTGAAAAACTGTTTTTT. This sequence encodes CASSAHRGRGEKLFF.

The V and J genes are TRBV7-8 and TRBJ2-7, with 10 bases matching TRBD1. The trim removed 6 bases at V and 1 base at J, leaving 6 bases unmatched. Germline V lookup: CDR1 SGHVS, CDR2 FQNEAQ. This CDR3 region has 15 residues. The CDR3 protein is CASRQTGGWSYEQYF. CDR3 coding DNA: TGTGCCAGCAGACAGACAGGGGGCTGGTCCTACGAGCAGTACTTC.

Of note for this clone: Other DNA sequences in this sample translate to the same CDR3. The gene calls are TRBV7-9 and TRBJ2-7, with D maybe TRBD2 (6 bases). The CDR3 spans 12 residues. The germline CDR1 and CDR2 sequences are SEHNR and FQNEAQ (reference sequence). V lost 1 base, J lost 6 bases, and 7 bases lay in between. The CDR3 loop reads CASSLEGGEQYF. For the CDR3, the DNA is TGTGCCAGCAGCTTAGAGGGAGGCGAGCAGTACTTC.

The J gene is TRBJ1-1, the V gene TRBV18; TRBD1 matches at 12 bases. V was clipped by 2 bases and J by 3 bases; unmatched bases: 4. From germline, CDR1 is KGHSH and CDR2 LQKENI. The CDR3 totals 16 residues. The chain's CDR3 is CASSPGTGGADTEAFF. In DNA, the CDR3 is TGTGCCAGCTCACCAGGGACAGGGGGCGCGGACACTGAAGCTTTCTTT.

This chain uses TRBV24-1 with TRBJ2-4; TRBD1 matches 12 bases. Germline V gene data show CDR1 as KGHDR and CDR2 as SFDVKD. There are 16 residues in the CDR3. Trimming cost V 4 bases and J 6 bases; bases outside gene matches: 6. The CDR3: CATSDPGTGGGNIQYF. CDR3 nucleotides: TGTGCCACCAGTGACCCCGGGACAGGGGGCGGAAACATTCAGTACTTC.

The V call is TRBV4-1, the J call TRBJ2-1; TRBD2 might be the D (6 bases). CDR3 length equals 14 residues. Germline V gene sequence: CDR1 MGHRA, CDR2 YSYEKL. Trimming left V 2 bases short and J 5 bases short, with 10 bases between. CDR3 coding DNA: TGCGCCAGCAGCCAATTGGGACTTCACAATGAGCAGTTCTTC. It translates to CASSQLGLHNEQFF.

CDR3 in amino acids: CASGLGPKGNSPLHF. The CDR3 DNA sequence: TGTGCCAGTGGATTGGGCCCTAAAGGAAATTCACCCCTCCACTTT. The chain links TRBV19 to TRBJ1-6; D is unresolved. Trimming took off 8 bases at V and 7 bases at J, with 18 bases between the two ends. The CDR3 has 15 amino acids. The germline V gene has CDR1 LNHDA and CDR2 SQIVND (reference sequence).

J is TRBJ2-3 and V is TRBV11-2, with D maybe TRBD2 (5 bases). The CDR3 has 13 amino acids. V was clipped by 1 base and J by 5 bases, with 7 bases between them. Germline CDR1 is SGHAT and CDR2 is FQNNGV. The CDR3 reads CASSLGSVDTQYF. CDR3 DNA sequence: TGTGCCAGCAGCTTAGGTAGCGTAGATACGCAGTATTTT.

The chain is built from TRBV28 and TRBJ2-1; tentatively, D is TRBD1 (6 bases). The germline V and J ends were trimmed by 3 bases and 4 bases, with 13 bases remaining between them. Per the germline V gene, CDR1 is MDHEN and CDR2 is SYDVKM. CDR3 length: 15 amino acids. The CDR3 DNA is TGTGCCAGCAGTTTTGCAGGGGACCAATACAATGAGCAGTTCTTC. Translated, it gives CASSFAGDQYNEQFF.

As for this clone: This sample includes further DNA sequences coding for the same CDR3. The chain carries TRBV7-2 and TRBJ1-2; 10 bases match TRBD1. Germline loops: CDR1 SGHTA, CDR2 FQGNSA. Trimming cost V 5 bases and J 4 bases; bases outside gene matches: 4. CDR3 size: 14 residues. The CDR3 here is CASSRDRGSYGYTF. The CDR3 DNA reads as TGTGCCAGCAGCAGGGACAGGGGTAGCTATGGCTACACCTTC.

The J gene is TRBJ1-2, the V gene TRBV19, with TRBD1 matching 7 bases. Trimming took 4 bases from V and 1 from J; bases not matched to a gene: 0. CDR1 LNHDA and CDR2 SQIVND come from the germline V gene (reference sequence). This CDR3 comprises 13 residues. As DNA, the CDR3 is TGTGCCAGTAGTAGGGACAGTAACTATGGCTACACCTTC. Residues: CASSRDSNYGYTF.

This clone was seen a single time. The chain recombines TRBV7-2 with TRBJ2-2, with 7 bases that match TRBD2. V lost 3 bases to trimming and J lost 0 bases; unmatched junction nucleotides: 1. CDR1 is SGHTA and CDR2 is FQGNSA in the germline V gene. This CDR3 is 15 amino acids long. The CDR3: CASSFGLANTGELFF. In DNA, the CDR3 is TGTGCCAGCAGCTTCGGACTAGCGAACACCGGGGAGCTGTTTTTT. Filled out from reference TRBV7-2 and TRBJ2-2, the complete variable domain reads GAGVSQSPSNKVTEKGKDVELRCDPISGHTALYWYRQSLGQGLEFLIYFQGNSAPDKSGLPSDRFSAERTGGSVSTLTIQRTQQEDSAVYLCASSFGLANTGELFFGEGSRLTVL.

The DNA for the CDR3 is TGTGCCAGCAGCAGACGAGGTCGAAGGGAGACCCAGTACTTC. Translating gives CASSRRGRRETQYF. V gene TRBV28 combines with J gene TRBJ2-5; D is unclear. Germline V lookup: CDR1 MDHEN, CDR2 SYDVKM. The CDR3 contains 14 residues. With 6 bases removed from V and 5 bases from J, the gap between germline ends came to 16 bases.

The chain links TRBV6-5 to TRBJ1-2; TRBD1 might be the D (6 bases). Germline V gene lookup returns CDR1 MNHEY and CDR2 SVGAGI. The CDR3 totals 12 residues. Trimming left V 10 bases short and J 5 bases short, with 14 bases between. The chain's CDR3 is CATTTGLYGYTF. For the CDR3, the DNA is TGTGCCACCACCACAGGGCTGTATGGCTACACCTTC.

The chain employs TRBV21-1 and TRBJ2-7; the table's D call, TRBD1, was not checked against the DNA. TRBV21-1 is a pseudogene segment. The CDR3 extends over 16 amino acids. The CDR3 sequence is CASSKAGTLSTYEQYF. CDR3 bases: TGTGCCAGCAGCAAAGCCGGGACATTAAGCACCTACGAGCAGTACTTC.

A single count supports this clone. This chain joins TRBV6-5 and TRBJ2-7; 7 bases are shared with TRBD2. The V gene end was trimmed by 2 bases and the J gene end by 2 bases; junction bases not matched to a gene: 0. The CDR3 consists of 13 residues. CDR1 and CDR2 from the germline V gene are MNHEY and SVGAGI. CDR3 coding DNA: TGTGCCAGCAGTTACGGACTAGCCTACGAGCAGTACTTC. It translates to CASSYGLAYEQYF.

This clone occurred a few times. In DNA form, the CDR3 reads TGCGCCAGCAGCGGGGGACAGGGGCCTAATTCACCCCTCCACTTT. Its translation is CASSGGQGPNSPLHF. J is TRBJ1-6 and V is TRBV5-1; 10 bases line up with TRBD1. CDR1 SGHRS and CDR2 YFSETQ come from the germline V gene. Trimming removed 4 bases from V and 6 bases from J; junction bases left unmatched: 4. This CDR3 contains 15 residues.

This chain joins TRBV5-1 and TRBJ2-5; TRBD1 is a possible D gene (6 bases). V gave up 7 bases and J gave up 7 bases, with 14 bases separating them. The germline V gene encodes CDR1 SGHRS and CDR2 YFSETQ. This CDR3 comprises 12 residues. CDR3 region: CASAWDIGTQYF. The CDR3 DNA reads TGCGCCAGCGCATGGGACATTGGGACCCAGTACTTC.

The rearrangement uses TRBV4-2 and TRBJ2-2; 12 nucleotides align to TRBD2. Germline CDR1 and CDR2: LGHNA and YNFKEQ. The CDR3 spans 17 residues. Losses at the gene ends were 0 bases for V and 6 bases for J; bases not matched to a gene: 5. DNA of the CDR3: TGTGCCAGCAGCCAAGATCCCCTAGCGGGAGGGGCCGGGGAGCTGTTTTTT. This sequence encodes CASSQDPLAGGAGELFF.

The rearrangement uses TRBV9 and TRBJ1-1, with 12 nucleotides matching TRBD1. V lost 0 bases to trimming and J lost 5 bases; unmatched junction nucleotides: 5. The CDR3 covers 16 residues. CDR1 and CDR2 from the germline V gene are SGDLS and YYNGEE. The CDR3 region is CASSVAGQGARTEAFF. The DNA for the CDR3 is TGTGCCAGCAGCGTAGCGGGACAGGGGGCGCGAACTGAAGCTTTCTTT.

This chain uses TRBV30 with TRBJ2-1; 11 nucleotides match TRBD1. Unmatched junction bases numbered 3, after V lost 2 bases and J lost 6 bases. This CDR3 is 14 amino acids long. Germline V gene sequence: CDR1 GTSNPN, CDR2 SVGIG (reference sequence). The CDR3 sequence is CAWSIGTGGNEQFF. The CDR3 region has the DNA TGTGCCTGGAGTATTGGGACAGGGGGCAATGAGCAGTTCTTC.

The gene calls are TRBV3-1 (or the pseudogene TRBV3-2) and TRBJ1-2, with 7 bases identical to TRBD1. The CDR3 loop spans 13 amino acids. Per germline, CDR1 LGHDT and CDR2 YNNKEL (reference sequence). With 4 bases clipped from V and 6 bases from J, the junction kept 5 bases outside the gene matches. The CDR3 DNA reads TGTGCCAGCAGCCCCGGGACAGTAGATGGCTACACCTTC. Translated, it gives CASSPGTVDGYTF.